This TCR beta chain came from a study of blood T cells in healthy people across ages. Primed by a sample-barcoded 5' primer and a J-beta primer mix, a second PCR proceeded for roughly 6 to 12 cycles. Every sample gave at least 2.5 million paired-end reads containing CDR3. MiXCR was run by TCRdb on the 5' RACE reads, yielding one entry per CDR3 protein. The data hold some 790,000 distinct CDR3 sequences, with under 30% observed a single time. This clonotype was counted a single time. Its matching antigen is unknown. Study results and limitations: A roughly linear age-dependent decrease characterized TCR beta diversity per million T cells.

V lost 4 bases to trimming and J lost 2 bases, with 9 bases between them. CDR1 SGHRS and CDR2 YFSETQ come from the germline V gene. The CDR3 is 13 amino acids. The rearrangement joins TRBV5-1 to TRBJ1-2, with a weak D call TRBD1 (5 bases). Specimen: blood. The sequence came from a woman aged 80 or older in good health. The CDR3: CASSIRDNYGYTF. CDR3 sequence (DNA): TGCGCCAGCAGCATCCGGGACAACTATGGCTACACCTTC.